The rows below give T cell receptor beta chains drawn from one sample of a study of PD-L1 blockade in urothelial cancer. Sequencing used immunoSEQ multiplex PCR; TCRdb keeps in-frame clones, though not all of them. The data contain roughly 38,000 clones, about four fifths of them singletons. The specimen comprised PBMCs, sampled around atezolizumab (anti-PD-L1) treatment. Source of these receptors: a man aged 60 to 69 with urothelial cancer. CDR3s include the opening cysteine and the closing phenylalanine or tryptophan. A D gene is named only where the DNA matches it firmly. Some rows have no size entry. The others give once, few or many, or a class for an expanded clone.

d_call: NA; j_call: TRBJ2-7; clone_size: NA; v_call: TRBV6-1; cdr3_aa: CASIEGQSEAYEQYF; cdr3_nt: TGTGCCAGCATCGAAGGACAATCCGAAGCCTACGAGCAGTACTTC
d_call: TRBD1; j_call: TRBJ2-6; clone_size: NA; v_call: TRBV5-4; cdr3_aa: CASSFPSRTGAGANVLTF; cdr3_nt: TGTGCCAGCAGTTTCCCCAGCCGGACAGGCGCTGGGGCCAACGTCCTGACTTTC
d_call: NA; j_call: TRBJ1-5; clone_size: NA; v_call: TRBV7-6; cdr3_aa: CASSSARGQPQHF; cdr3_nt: TGTGCCAGCAGCTCCGCCAGGGGCCAGCCCCAGCATTTT
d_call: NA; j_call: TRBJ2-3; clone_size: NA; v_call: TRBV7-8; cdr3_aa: CASSLVTSGEGTDTQYF; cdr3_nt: TGTGCCAGCAGCTTAGTTACCTCGGGGGAGGGCACAGATACGCAGTATTTT
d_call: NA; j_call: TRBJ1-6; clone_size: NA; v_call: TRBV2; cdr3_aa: CASSEQAVKNSPLHF; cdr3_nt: TGTGCCAGCAGTGAACAGGCTGTTAAAAATTCACCCCTCCACTTT
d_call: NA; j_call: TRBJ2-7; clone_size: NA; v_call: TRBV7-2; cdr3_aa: CASGETKAYEQYF; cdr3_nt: TGTGCCAGCGGGGAGACCAAGGCCTACGAGCAGTACTTC
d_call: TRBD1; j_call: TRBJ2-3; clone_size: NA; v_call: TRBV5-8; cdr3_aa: CASSKDRDRATDTQYF; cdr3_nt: TGTGCCAGCAGCAAGGACCGGGACAGGGCCACAGATACGCAGTATTTT
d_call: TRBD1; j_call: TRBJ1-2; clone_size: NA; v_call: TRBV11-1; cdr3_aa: CASSVTTGSYGYTF; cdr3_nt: TGTGCCAGCAGCGTAACGACAGGGAGCTATGGCTACACCTTC
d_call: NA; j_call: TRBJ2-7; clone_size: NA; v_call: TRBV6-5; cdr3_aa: CASGDRSPSSYEQYF; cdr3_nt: TGTGCCAGCGGAGACAGGTCCCCGAGCTCCTACGAGCAGTACTTC
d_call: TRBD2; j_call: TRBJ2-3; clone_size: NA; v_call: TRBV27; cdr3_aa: CASSPGLAGGDTQYF; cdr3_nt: TGTGCCAGCAGCCCTGGACTAGCGGGGGGAGATACGCAGTATTTT
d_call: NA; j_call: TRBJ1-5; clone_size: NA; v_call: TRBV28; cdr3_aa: CASSRFSRSNQPQHF; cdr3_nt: TGTGCCAGCAGCAGATTCAGTCGTAGCAATCAGCCCCAGCATTTT
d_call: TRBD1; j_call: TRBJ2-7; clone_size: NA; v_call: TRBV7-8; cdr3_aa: CASSLKTGEAYEQYF; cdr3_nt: TGTGCCAGCAGCTTAAAGACAGGGGAGGCCTACGAGCAGTACTTC
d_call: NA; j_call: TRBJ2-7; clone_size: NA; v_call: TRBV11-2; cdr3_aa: CASSLQGPSSYEQYF; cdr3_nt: TGTGCCAGCAGCTTACAGGGTCCGAGCTCCTACGAGCAGTACTTC
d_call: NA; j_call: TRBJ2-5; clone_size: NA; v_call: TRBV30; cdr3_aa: CAWGGASQETQYF; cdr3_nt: TGTGCCTGGGGGGGGGCTTCCCAAGAGACCCAGTACTTC
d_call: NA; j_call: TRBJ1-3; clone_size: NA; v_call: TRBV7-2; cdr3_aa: CASSLKGYGNTIYF; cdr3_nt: TGTGCCAGCAGCTTAAAGGGGTACGGAAACACCATATATTTT
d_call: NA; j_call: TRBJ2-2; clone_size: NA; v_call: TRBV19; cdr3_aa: CASSIATVFTGELFF; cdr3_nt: TGTGCCAGTAGTATTGCTACAGTCTTCACCGGGGAGCTGTTTTTT
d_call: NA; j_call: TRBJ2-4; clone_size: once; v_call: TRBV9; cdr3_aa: CASSVGAGNIQYF; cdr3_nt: TGTGCCAGCAGCGTAGGGGCTGGAAACATTCAGTACTTC
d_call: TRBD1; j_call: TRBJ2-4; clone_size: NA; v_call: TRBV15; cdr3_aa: CATGSPGQGAINIQYF; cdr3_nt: TGTGCCACCGGGTCTCCGGGACAGGGGGCAATAAACATTCAGTACTTC
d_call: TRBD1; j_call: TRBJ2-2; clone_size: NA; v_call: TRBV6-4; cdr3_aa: CASKRTGGDTGELFF; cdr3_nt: TGTGCCAGCAAAAGGACAGGGGGGGACACCGGGGAGCTGTTTTTT
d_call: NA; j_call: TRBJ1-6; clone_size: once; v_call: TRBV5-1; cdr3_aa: CASSLADGGLSPLHF; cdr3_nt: TGCGCCAGCAGCTTGGCCGACGGTGGACTTTCACCCCTCCACTTT
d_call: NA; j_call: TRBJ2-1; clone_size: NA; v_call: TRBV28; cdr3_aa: CASSLLAEQFF; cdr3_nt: TGTGCCAGCAGTTTATTAGCCGAGCAGTTCTTC
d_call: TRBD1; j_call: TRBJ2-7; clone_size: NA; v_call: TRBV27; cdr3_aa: CASSQGQGAYGEQYF; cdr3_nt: TGTGCCAGCAGTCAAGGACAGGGGGCTTATGGGGAGCAGTACTTC
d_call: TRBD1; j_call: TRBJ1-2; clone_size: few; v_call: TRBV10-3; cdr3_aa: CAISGPGTEANYGYTF; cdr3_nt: TGTGCCATCAGTGGCCCCGGGACAGAGGCTAACTATGGCTACACCTTC
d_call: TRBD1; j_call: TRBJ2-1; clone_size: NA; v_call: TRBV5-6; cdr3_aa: CASSLTGQGRSEQFF; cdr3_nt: TGTGCCAGCAGCTTGACAGGACAGGGGAGGAGTGAGCAGTTCTTC
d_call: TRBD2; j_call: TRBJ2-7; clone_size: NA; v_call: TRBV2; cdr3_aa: CASSAGTSGTYF; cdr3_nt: TGTGCCAGCAGCGCCGGGACTAGCGGGACATACTTC
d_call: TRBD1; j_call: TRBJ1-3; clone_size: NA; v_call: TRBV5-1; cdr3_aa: CASSPGTDPGNTIYF; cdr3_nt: TGCGCCAGCAGCCCGGGGACAGACCCTGGAAACACCATATATTTT
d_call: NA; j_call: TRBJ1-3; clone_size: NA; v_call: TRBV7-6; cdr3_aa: CASSIGGTGNTIYF; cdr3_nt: TGTGCCAGCTCCATAGGGGGTACCGGAAACACCATATATTTT
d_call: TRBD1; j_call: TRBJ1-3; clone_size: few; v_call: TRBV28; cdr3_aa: CASSYTTGGTGNTIYF; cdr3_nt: TGTGCCAGCAGCTATACCACAGGGGGCACAGGAAACACCATATATTTT
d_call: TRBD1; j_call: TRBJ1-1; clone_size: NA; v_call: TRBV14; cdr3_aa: CASSFDREINTEAFF; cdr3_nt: TGTGCCAGCAGCTTCGACAGGGAGATCAACACTGAAGCTTTCTTT
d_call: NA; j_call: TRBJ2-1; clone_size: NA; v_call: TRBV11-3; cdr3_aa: CASSLGGDSYNEQFF; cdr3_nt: TGTGCCAGCAGCTTAGGGGGCGACAGTTACAATGAGCAGTTCTTC
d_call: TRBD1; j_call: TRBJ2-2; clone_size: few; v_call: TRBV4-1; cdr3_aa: CASSSPRDRDFGGELFF; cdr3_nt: TGCGCCAGCAGCTCCCCCCGGGACAGGGATTTCGGCGGGGAGCTGTTTTTT
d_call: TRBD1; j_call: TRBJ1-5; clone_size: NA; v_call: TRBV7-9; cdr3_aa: CASSQVSGTAIQPQHF; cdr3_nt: TGTGCCAGCAGCCAAGTGTCCGGGACAGCCATTCAGCCCCAGCATTTT
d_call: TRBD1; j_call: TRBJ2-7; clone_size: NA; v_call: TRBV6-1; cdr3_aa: CASSEAGQGYEQYF; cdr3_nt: TGTGCCAGCAGTGAAGCGGGACAGGGATACGAGCAGTACTTC
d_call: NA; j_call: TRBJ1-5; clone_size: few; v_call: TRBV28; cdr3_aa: CASSSQGLWQPQHF; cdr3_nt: TGTGCCAGCAGTTCGCAGGGGCTATGGCAGCCCCAGCATTTT
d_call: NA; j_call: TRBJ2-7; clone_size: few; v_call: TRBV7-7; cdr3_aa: CASSAGLAREQYF; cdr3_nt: TGTGCCAGCAGCGCGGGACTGGCGCGCGAGCAGTACTTC
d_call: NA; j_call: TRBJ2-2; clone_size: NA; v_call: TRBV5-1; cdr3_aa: CASSIRPLENTGELFF; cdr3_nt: TGCGCCAGCAGCATCAGACCACTAGAGAACACCGGGGAGCTGTTTTTT
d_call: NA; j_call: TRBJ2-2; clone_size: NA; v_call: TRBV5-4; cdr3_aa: CASREGPLFGELFF; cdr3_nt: TGTGCCAGCAGGGAGGGGCCGCTCTTCGGGGAGCTGTTTTTT
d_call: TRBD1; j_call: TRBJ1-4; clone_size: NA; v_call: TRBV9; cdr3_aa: CASSREGTEEKLFF; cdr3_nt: TGTGCCAGCAGCCGCGAAGGGACAGAAGAAAAACTGTTTTTT
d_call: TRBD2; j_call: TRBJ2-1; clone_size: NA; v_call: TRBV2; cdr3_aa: CASSESWAGGTYNEQFF; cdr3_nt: TGTGCCAGCAGTGAAAGTTGGGCGGGGGGAACTTACAATGAGCAGTTCTTC
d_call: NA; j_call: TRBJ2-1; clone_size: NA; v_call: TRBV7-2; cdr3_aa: CASSLDPRGGEQFF; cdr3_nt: TGTGCCAGCAGCTTAGACCCCCGAGGGGGTGAGCAGTTCTTC
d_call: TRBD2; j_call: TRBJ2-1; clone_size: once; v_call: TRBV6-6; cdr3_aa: CASKASGTYNEQFF; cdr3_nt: TGTGCCAGCAAGGCTAGCGGCACCTACAATGAGCAGTTCTTC
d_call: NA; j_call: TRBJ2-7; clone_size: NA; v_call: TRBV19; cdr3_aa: CASSIRRRDPQEVEQYF; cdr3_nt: TGTGCCAGTAGTATTAGGAGGAGGGACCCCCAAGAGGTCGAGCAGTACTTC
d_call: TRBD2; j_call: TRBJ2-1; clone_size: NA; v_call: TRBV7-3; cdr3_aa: CASSFTTSGGASSYNEQFF; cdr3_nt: TGTGCCAGCAGCTTCACGACTAGCGGGGGGGCGAGCTCCTACAATGAGCAGTTCTTC
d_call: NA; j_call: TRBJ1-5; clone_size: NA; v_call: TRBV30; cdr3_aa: CAWSGSNQPQHF; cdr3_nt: TGTGCCTGGAGCGGGAGCAATCAGCCCCAGCATTTT
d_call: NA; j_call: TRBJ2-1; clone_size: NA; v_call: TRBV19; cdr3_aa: CASGTRVPYNEQFF; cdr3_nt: TGTGCCAGTGGAACGAGGGTGCCCTACAATGAGCAGTTCTTC
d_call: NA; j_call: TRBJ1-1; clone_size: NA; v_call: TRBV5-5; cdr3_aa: CASSSDIRGMAWNTEAFF; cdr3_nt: TGTGCCAGCAGCTCCGACATTCGGGGGATGGCTTGGAACACTGAAGCTTTCTTT
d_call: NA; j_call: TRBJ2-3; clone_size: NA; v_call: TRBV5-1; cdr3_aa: CASRDSSGPDTQYF; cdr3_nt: TGCGCCAGCAGGGACAGCAGCGGCCCAGATACGCAGTATTTT
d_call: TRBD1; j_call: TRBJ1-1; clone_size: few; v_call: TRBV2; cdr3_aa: CASSEFIDRAFSEAFF; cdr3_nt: TGTGCCAGCAGTGAATTCATTGACAGGGCCTTTTCTGAAGCTTTCTTT
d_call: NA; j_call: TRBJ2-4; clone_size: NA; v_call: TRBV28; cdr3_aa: CASSVQGDIQYF; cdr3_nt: TGTGCCAGCAGTGTGCAAGGGGACATTCAGTACTTC
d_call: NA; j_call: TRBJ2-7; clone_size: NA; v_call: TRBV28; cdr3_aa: CASSASEGNYEQYF; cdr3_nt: TGTGCCAGCAGTGCGTCTGAGGGAAATTACGAGCAGTACTTC
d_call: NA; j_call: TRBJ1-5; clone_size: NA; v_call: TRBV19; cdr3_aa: CASMGATVNQPQHF; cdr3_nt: TGTGCCAGTATGGGCGCGACGGTCAATCAGCCCCAGCATTTT
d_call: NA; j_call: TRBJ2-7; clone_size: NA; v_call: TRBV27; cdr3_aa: CASSFFPADSRQYF; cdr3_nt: TGTGCCAGCAGTTTTTTTCCGGCAGACAGTCGGCAGTACTTC
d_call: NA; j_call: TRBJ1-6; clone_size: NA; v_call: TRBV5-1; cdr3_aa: CASSSVEGNSPLHF; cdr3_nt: TGCGCCAGCAGCTCAGTAGAGGGAAATTCACCCCTCCACTTT
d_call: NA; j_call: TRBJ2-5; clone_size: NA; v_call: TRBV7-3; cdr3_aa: CASSPYPQETQYF; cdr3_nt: TGTGCCAGCAGCCCCTATCCTCAAGAGACCCAGTACTTC